This T cell receptor beta chain was identified during a study of blood T cell repertoires in COVID-19. Study-level information: Sites in the United States, Italy and Spain provided acute and convalescent COVID-19 samples. Sample material is recorded as cDNA or gDNA derived from T cells, B-cell-depleted T cells, or PBMCs.

Methods used by the authors: For nucleated cells, counts were estimated from reference gene primer amplification. Assay: immunoSEQ multiplex PCR; the TCRdb copy retains only in-frame clones and omits some. Clone size and the V and J calls come from that table; the DNA yielded D and trimming. Of around 180,000 clones listed, 88% are singletons. This receptor was identified in a man in his 60s with acute or convalescent COVID-19. Sequences were obtained from peripheral blood.

CDR3 sequence (DNA): TGTGCCAGCAGCTCAACCGGGACAGGGGACTACGAGCAGTACTTC. Its translation: CASSSTGTGDYEQYF. This sequence joins TRBV7-9 and TRBJ2-7; 10 bases match TRBD1. The length of the CDR3 is 15 residues. V trimming: 4 bases; J trimming: 3 bases; junction bases outside the gene matches: 6. From germline, CDR1 is SEHNR and CDR2 FQNEAQ (reference sequence).